A selection of T cell receptor beta chains follows, all from one sample in a study of blood T cell repertoires in COVID-19. Sequenced by immunoSEQ multiplex PCR; TCRdb stores in-frame clones only, minus some. Here the sample spans fewer than 600,000 clones, 85% to 90% being singletons. Sequenced sample: peripheral blood. These receptors were obtained from a man aged 18 to 35 with COVID-19, enrolled during active disease. Both conserved end residues are part of each CDR3. A D gene is named only where the DNA matches it firmly. Expanded clones get a size class; other rows say once, few or many, or leave the size out.

d_call: TRBD2
v_call: TRBV6-5
clone_size: NA
cdr3_aa: CASSGPGLAAYEQYF

d_call: NA
v_call: TRBV11-3
clone_size: NA
cdr3_aa: CASSLFQGFTGELFF

d_call: NA
v_call: TRBV5-4
clone_size: NA
cdr3_aa: CASSLEVSSTDTQYF

d_call: NA
v_call: TRBV6-4
clone_size: NA
cdr3_aa: CASTIDSPEDTGELFF

d_call: NA
v_call: TRBV3-1/TRBV3-2
clone_size: few
cdr3_aa: CASSPRDDYGYTF

d_call: NA
v_call: TRBV3-1/TRBV3-2
clone_size: NA
cdr3_aa: CASSQAWGENEKLFF

d_call: NA
v_call: TRBV9
clone_size: NA
cdr3_aa: CASSALGHLNTEAFF

d_call: TRBD2
v_call: TRBV7-2
clone_size: NA
cdr3_aa: CASRKRGRGRVTDTQYF

d_call: NA
v_call: TRBV13
clone_size: NA
cdr3_aa: CASSFERVRNEAFF

d_call: NA
v_call: TRBV5-6
clone_size: once
cdr3_aa: CASSPPTSTETQYF

d_call: TRBD2
v_call: TRBV24-1
clone_size: NA
cdr3_aa: CATSDKSGRRYNEQFF

d_call: TRBD1
v_call: TRBV6-1
clone_size: NA
cdr3_aa: CASSEAGTGNSPLHF

d_call: NA
v_call: TRBV18
clone_size: NA
cdr3_aa: CASLPDRNNYGYTF

d_call: NA
v_call: TRBV30
clone_size: NA
cdr3_aa: CAWSVSQTIQETQYF

d_call: NA
v_call: TRBV5-1
clone_size: NA
cdr3_aa: CASSLGRPDDTQYF

d_call: TRBD1
v_call: TRBV19
clone_size: NA
cdr3_aa: CASSADRWAYGYTF

d_call: TRBD1
v_call: TRBV29-1
clone_size: NA
cdr3_aa: CSVEGTGGYEQYF

d_call: NA
v_call: TRBV9
clone_size: NA
cdr3_aa: CASSLDSYQETQYF

d_call: NA
v_call: TRBV9
clone_size: NA
cdr3_aa: CASSTRHGGDTQYF

d_call: TRBD2
v_call: TRBV7-6
clone_size: once
cdr3_aa: CASSLLAGGAYETQYF

d_call: TRBD2
v_call: TRBV3-1/TRBV3-2
clone_size: NA
cdr3_aa: CASRLAGEGTDTQYF

d_call: NA
v_call: TRBV5-6
clone_size: NA
cdr3_aa: CASSFSVNQPQHF

d_call: TRBD2
v_call: TRBV6-1
clone_size: NA
cdr3_aa: CASSEGTRRETQYF

d_call: TRBD1
v_call: TRBV19
clone_size: NA
cdr3_aa: CASSMGQWETQYF

d_call: NA
v_call: TRBV29-1
clone_size: NA
cdr3_aa: CSARPRGETQYF

d_call: TRBD2
v_call: TRBV11-2
clone_size: NA
cdr3_aa: CASSTRGAGDPYEQYF

d_call: TRBD2
v_call: TRBV4-2
clone_size: NA
cdr3_aa: CASSQDRDYTDTQYF

d_call: NA
v_call: TRBV19
clone_size: NA
cdr3_aa: CASTPRGGNNSPLHF

d_call: NA
v_call: TRBV24-1
clone_size: NA
cdr3_aa: CATRGSAGSTDTQYF

d_call: NA
v_call: TRBV7-2
clone_size: NA
cdr3_aa: CASSLQINTEAFF

d_call: TRBD2
v_call: TRBV7-2
clone_size: NA
cdr3_aa: CASSRVGLAGVEQYF

d_call: NA
v_call: TRBV7-9
clone_size: NA
cdr3_aa: CASSFNAVTYEQYF

d_call: TRBD1
v_call: TRBV5-8
clone_size: NA
cdr3_aa: CASSLGQNNQPQHF

d_call: NA
v_call: TRBV12-3/TRBV12-4
clone_size: NA
cdr3_aa: CASSFSHEQYF

d_call: TRBD2
v_call: TRBV7-9
clone_size: NA
cdr3_aa: CASSSPGLAATGELFF

d_call: NA
v_call: TRBV24-1
clone_size: NA
cdr3_aa: CATSDGGFTGELFF

d_call: NA
v_call: TRBV14
clone_size: NA
cdr3_aa: CASSQGSSYEQYF

d_call: TRBD1
v_call: TRBV5-5
clone_size: NA
cdr3_aa: CASSLAGTGQPQHF

d_call: TRBD1
v_call: TRBV5-1
clone_size: NA
cdr3_aa: CASSRGTGGANTEAFF

d_call: NA
v_call: TRBV11-1
clone_size: NA
cdr3_aa: CASSQYQETQYF

d_call: TRBD2
v_call: TRBV7-2
clone_size: NA
cdr3_aa: CASSFTSGSYEQYF

d_call: NA
v_call: TRBV7-2
clone_size: NA
cdr3_aa: CASSFFREDYGYTF

d_call: NA
v_call: TRBV11-3
clone_size: NA
cdr3_aa: CASSLDYGELFF

d_call: TRBD2
v_call: TRBV4-2
clone_size: NA
cdr3_aa: CATAGGARETQYF

d_call: TRBD1
v_call: TRBV7-9
clone_size: NA
cdr3_aa: CASSLRGQGMADTQYF

d_call: TRBD2
v_call: TRBV6-5
clone_size: NA
cdr3_aa: CASRAGGGEQYF

d_call: NA
v_call: TRBV11-2
clone_size: NA
cdr3_aa: CASSLEGAGSYNEQFF

d_call: TRBD1
v_call: TRBV12-3/TRBV12-4
clone_size: NA
cdr3_aa: CASRQGAVETQYF

d_call: NA
v_call: TRBV2
clone_size: NA
cdr3_aa: CASSVAWSGTDTQYF

d_call: NA
v_call: TRBV11-2
clone_size: few
cdr3_aa: CASRRGTDTQYF

d_call: TRBD2
v_call: TRBV10-2
clone_size: NA
cdr3_aa: CASSPLAENTGELFF

d_call: NA
v_call: TRBV19
clone_size: NA
cdr3_aa: CASRGDSLNTEAFF

d_call: NA
v_call: TRBV7-9
clone_size: NA
cdr3_aa: CASSLVEAFF